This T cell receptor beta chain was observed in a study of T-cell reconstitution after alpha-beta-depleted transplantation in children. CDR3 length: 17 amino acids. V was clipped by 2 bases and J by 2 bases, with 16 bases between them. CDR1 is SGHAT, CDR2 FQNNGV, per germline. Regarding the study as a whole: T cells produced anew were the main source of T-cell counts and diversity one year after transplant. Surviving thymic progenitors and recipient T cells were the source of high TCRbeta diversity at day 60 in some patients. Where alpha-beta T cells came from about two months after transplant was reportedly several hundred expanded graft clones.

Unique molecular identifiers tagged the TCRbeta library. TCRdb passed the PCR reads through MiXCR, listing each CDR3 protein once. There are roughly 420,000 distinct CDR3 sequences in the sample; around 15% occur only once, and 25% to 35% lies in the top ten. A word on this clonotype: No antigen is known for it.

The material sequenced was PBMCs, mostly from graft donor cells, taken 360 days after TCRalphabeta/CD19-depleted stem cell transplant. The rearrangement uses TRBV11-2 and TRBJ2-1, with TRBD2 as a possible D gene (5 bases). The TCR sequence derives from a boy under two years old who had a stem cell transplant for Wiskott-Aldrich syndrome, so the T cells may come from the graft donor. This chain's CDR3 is CASSLPPSPMAYNEQFF. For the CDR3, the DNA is TGTGCCAGCAGCTTACCCCCTAGCCCGATGGCCTACAATGAGCAGTTCTTC.